This TCR beta chain stems from a study of blood T cell repertoires in COVID-19. Overall study context: Samples of COVID-19 (acute and convalescent) were obtained from the United States, Italy and Spain. From T cells, B-cell-depleted T cells, or PBMCs came the material, which was cDNA or gDNA.

This CDR3 contains 14 residues. Losses at the gene ends were 7 bases for V and 10 bases for J; bases not matched to a gene: 12. CDR1 MNHEY and CDR2 SVGAGI come from the germline V gene. As processed by the authors: Quantification of nucleated cells was approximated via reference gene primer amplification. Only in-frame clones appear in the TCRdb table, and some are missing; sequencing was by immunoSEQ multiplex PCR. The DNA was the basis for D and trimming; V, J and clone size are from that table. The profile shows over 150,000 clones, about three quarters of them singletons. The genes are TRBV6-5 and TRBJ1-2; 10 positions agree with TRBD1. Sequenced: peripheral blood. This clonotype was obtained from a woman between 65 and 79 years old with acute or convalescent COVID-19. The CDR3 DNA reads as TGTGCCAGCACCGCCGGAGGGGGGACAGGGGTCTACACCTTC. Amino acid sequence: CASTAGGGTGVYTF.